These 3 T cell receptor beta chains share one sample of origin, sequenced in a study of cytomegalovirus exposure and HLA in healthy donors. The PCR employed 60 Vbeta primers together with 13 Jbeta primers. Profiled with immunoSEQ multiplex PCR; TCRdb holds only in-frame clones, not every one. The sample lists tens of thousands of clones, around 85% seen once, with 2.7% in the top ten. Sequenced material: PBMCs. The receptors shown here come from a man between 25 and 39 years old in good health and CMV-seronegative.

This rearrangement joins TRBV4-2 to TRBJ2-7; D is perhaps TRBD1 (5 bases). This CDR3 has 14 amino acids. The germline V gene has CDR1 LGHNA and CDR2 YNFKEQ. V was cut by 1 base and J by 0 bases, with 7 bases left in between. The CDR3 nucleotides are TGTGCCAGCAGCCAAGGGGGCAGCTCCTACGAGCAGTACTTC. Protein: CASSQGGSSYEQYF.

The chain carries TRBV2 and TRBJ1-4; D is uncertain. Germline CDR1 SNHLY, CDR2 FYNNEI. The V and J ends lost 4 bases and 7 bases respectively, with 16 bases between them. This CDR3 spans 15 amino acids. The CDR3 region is CASSGATERGEKLFF. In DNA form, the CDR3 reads TGTGCCAGCAGTGGGGCGACGGAACGTGGTGAAAAACTGTTTTTT. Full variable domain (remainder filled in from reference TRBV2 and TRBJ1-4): EPEVTQTPSHQVTQMGQEVILRCVPISNHLYFYWYRQILGQKVEFLVSFYNNEISEKSEIFDDQFSVERPDGSNFTLKIRSTKLEDSAMYFCASSGATERGEKLFFGSGTQLSVL.

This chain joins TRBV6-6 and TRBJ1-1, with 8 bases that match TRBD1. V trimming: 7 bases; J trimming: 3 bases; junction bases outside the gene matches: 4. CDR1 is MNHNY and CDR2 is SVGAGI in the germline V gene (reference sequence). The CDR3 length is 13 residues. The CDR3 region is CASKKQGDTEAFF. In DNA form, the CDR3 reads TGTGCCAGCAAAAAACAGGGGGACACTGAAGCTTTCTTT.